The rows below give T cell receptor beta chains drawn from one sample of a study of shared clonotypes between healthy human individuals. The table came from immunoSEQ multiplex PCR; TCRdb's copy has only in-frame clones and leaves some out. The sample yields about 2 million clones, about 95% seen once. Source material: naive CD8+ T cells sorted from blood. The receptors were sampled from a man in his late teens or twenties in good health. The CDR3 runs from the conserved cysteine through the conserved F or W. Fields, in order: clone size, V gene, D gene, CDR3 length, J gene, CDR3 protein, CDR3 DNA. D genes are given only for firm matches. Only part of the rows carry a size: once, few, many, or a class if the clone is expanded.

.,TRBV27,TRBD1,14,TRBJ2-3,CASSPGQGPDTQYF,TGTGCCAGCAGTCCAGGACAGGGCCCAGATACGCAGTATTTT
.,TRBV5-6,.,14,TRBJ2-7,CASSRPGTAYEQYF,TGTGCCAGCAGCCGCCCAGGAACTGCCTACGAGCAGTACTTC
.,TRBV7-2,.,12,TRBJ2-3,CASSLWRDTQYF,TGTGCCAGCAGCTTATGGAGGGATACGCAGTATTTT
once,TRBV9,.,14,TRBJ2-2,CASSQEGGTGELFF,TGTGCCAGCAGTCAGGAGGGCGGGACCGGGGAGCTGTTTTTT
.,TRBV9,TRBD1,13,TRBJ1-2,CASSQGQGVGYTF,TGTGCCAGCAGCCAAGGACAGGGGGTTGGCTACACCTTC
.,TRBV9,.,16,TRBJ2-3,CASSVGEGVVTDTQYF,TGTGCCAGCAGCGTGGGAGAGGGGGTTGTCACAGATACGCAGTATTTT
.,TRBV5-5,.,14,TRBJ1-2,CASSLVRGLYGYTF,TGTGCCAGCAGCTTGGTAAGGGGTCTCTATGGCTACACCTTC
once,TRBV28,.,15,TRBJ2-3,CASRPPSRSGDTQYF,TGTGCCAGCAGACCGCCTAGCCGGTCAGGAGATACGCAGTATTTT
once,TRBV25-1,TRBD2,15,TRBJ2-7,CASSDFGGSSYEQYF,TGTGCCAGCAGTGATTTCGGGGGGAGCTCCTACGAGCAGTACTTC
.,TRBV6-1,TRBD1,14,TRBJ1-5,CASSTGGGNQPQHF,TGTGCCAGCAGCACAGGGGGAGGCAATCAGCCCCAGCATTTT
.,TRBV30,TRBD2,16,TRBJ2-3,CAWSVLGAGAADTQYF,TGTGCCTGGAGTGTACTGGGCGCGGGAGCTGCAGATACGCAGTATTTT
.,TRBV28,.,14,TRBJ2-7,CASSLMARLYEQYF,TGTGCCAGCAGTTTAATGGCCAGGCTCTACGAGCAGTACTTC
.,TRBV13,TRBD1,16,TRBJ1-4,CASSLGSGQGYEKLFF,TGTGCCAGCAGCTTAGGATCGGGACAGGGGTATGAAAAACTGTTTTTT
.,TRBV7-9,.,14,TRBJ2-2,CASRSDTDSGELFF,TGTGCCAGCAGGAGCGACACCGACTCCGGGGAGCTGTTTTTT
once,TRBV2,.,13,TRBJ2-5,CASLGQGQETQYF,TGTGCCAGCTTGGGACAAGGACAAGAGACCCAGTACTTC
.,TRBV21-1,.,18,TRBJ2-5,CASSKGWRGGRSQETQYF,TGTGCCAGCAGCAAGGGTTGGCGGGGGGGCCGGTCACAAGAGACCCAGTACTTC
.,TRBV7-9,.,15,TRBJ2-7,CASSLAGGDSYEQYF,TGTGCCAGCAGCTTAGCGGGCGGCGACTCCTACGAGCAGTACTTC
.,TRBV6-5,.,15,TRBJ2-1,CASTLRDSLYNEQFF,TGTGCCAGCACCCTCCGGGACTCACTTTACAATGAGCAGTTCTTC
.,TRBV27,TRBD2,12,TRBJ2-1,CASSTGGWEQFF,TGTGCCAGCAGTACGGGAGGATGGGAGCAGTTCTTC
.,TRBV7-9,TRBD2,17,TRBJ2-1,CASSLAGEEGPYNEQFF,TGTGCCAGCAGCCTTGCGGGGGAAGAGGGGCCCTACAATGAGCAGTTCTTC
.,TRBV10-3,.,14,TRBJ1-5,CAISDRDSNQPQHF,TGTGCCATCAGTGATCGGGACAGCAATCAGCCCCAGCATTTT
.,TRBV13,.,13,TRBJ1-2,CASSFTDLYGYTF,TGTGCCAGCAGCTTCACCGATCTCTATGGCTACACCTTC
.,TRBV5-6,TRBD2,15,TRBJ2-7,CASSLGLAGDYEQYF,TGTGCCAGCAGCTTGGGTCTAGCGGGAGACTACGAGCAGTACTTC
.,TRBV4-1,.,17,TRBJ2-4,CASSHGGQTLAKNIQYF,TGCGCCAGCAGCCATGGCGGACAGACCCTAGCCAAAAACATTCAGTACTTC
.,TRBV10-3,.,12,TRBJ1-2,CAISEPRVDYTF,TGTGCCATCAGTGAGCCCCGGGTCGACTACACCTTC
few,TRBV7-9,.,14,TRBJ2-5,CASSLVQAKETQYF,TGTGCCAGCAGCTTAGTGCAGGCTAAAGAGACCCAGTACTTC
.,TRBV10-3,TRBD2,14,TRBJ2-2,CAIMAGGFAGELFF,TGTGCCATCATGGCGGGAGGTTTTGCCGGGGAGCTGTTTTTT
.,TRBV7-9,.,12,TRBJ1-1,CASNTGGTEAFF,TGTGCCAGCAACACCGGGGGGACTGAAGCTTTCTTT
.,TRBV11-2,.,13,TRBJ2-3,CASSPGAGDTQYF,TGTGCCAGCAGCCCCGGGGCCGGAGATACGCAGTATTTT
.,TRBV4-1,TRBD1,14,TRBJ1-1,CASRTGTGGTEAFF,TGCGCCAGCAGAACCGGGACAGGGGGTACTGAAGCTTTCTTT
once,TRBV27,.,14,TRBJ2-7,CASSLSLGVYEQYF,TGTGCCAGCAGTTTATCGTTAGGGGTCTACGAGCAGTACTTC
.,TRBV11-2,.,13,TRBJ2-2,CASSLGGTGELFF,TGTGCCAGCAGCTTAGGTGGGACCGGGGAGCTGTTTTTT
.,TRBV21-1,.,17,TRBJ2-7,CASSKPFTGQGYYEQYF,TGTGCCAGCAGCAAACCTTTCACCGGACAGGGGTACTACGAGCAGTACTTC
.,TRBV4-3,.,15,TRBJ2-5,CASSQDGRGSQTQYF,TGCGCCAGCAGCCAAGATGGGAGAGGGAGTCAGACCCAGTACTTC
once,TRBV2,.,10,TRBJ1-2,CASWTGGYTF,TGTGCCAGCTGGACGGGGGGCTACACCTTC
.,TRBV29-1,.,12,TRBJ2-5,CSVEDPPETQYF,TGCAGCGTTGAAGATCCGCCGGAGACCCAGTACTTC